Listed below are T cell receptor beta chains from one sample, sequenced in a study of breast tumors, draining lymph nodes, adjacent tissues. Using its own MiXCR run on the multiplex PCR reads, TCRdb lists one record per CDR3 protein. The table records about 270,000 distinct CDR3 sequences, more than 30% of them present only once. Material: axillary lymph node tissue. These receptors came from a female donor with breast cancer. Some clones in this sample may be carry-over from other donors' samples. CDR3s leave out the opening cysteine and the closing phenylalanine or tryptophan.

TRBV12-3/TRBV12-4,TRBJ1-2,VSSSNPGQALANYGYT
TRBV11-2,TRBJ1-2,ASSSRAEANYGYT
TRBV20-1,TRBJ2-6,SAQENGANVLT
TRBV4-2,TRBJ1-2,ASSQGDFYGYT
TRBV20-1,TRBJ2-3,SANPGTGVSDTQY
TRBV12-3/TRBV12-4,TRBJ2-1,ASSFGQGVLNEQF
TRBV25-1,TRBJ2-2,ASSATPSGDLGSGELF
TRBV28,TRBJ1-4,ASRTSYNEKLF
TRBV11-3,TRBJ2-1,ASSLENRGSDEQF
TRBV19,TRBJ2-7,ASSTPGQSYEQY
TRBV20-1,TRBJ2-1,SATQFVYNEQF
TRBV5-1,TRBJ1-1,ASSLDMRNTEAF
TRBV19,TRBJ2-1,ASSIGYDNEQF
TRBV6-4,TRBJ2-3,ASSDSPISDTDTQY
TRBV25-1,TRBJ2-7,ASSVGLWAGGYEQY
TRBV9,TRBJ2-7,ASSVGGSSYEQS
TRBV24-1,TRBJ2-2,ATSSTVSGSGELF
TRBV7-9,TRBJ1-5,ASSLGEYSNQPQH
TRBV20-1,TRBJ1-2,RARDGRDSFGYT
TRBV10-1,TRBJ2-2,ASKLPANTGELF
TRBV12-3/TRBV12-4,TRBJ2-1,ASSSAGEYRANEQF
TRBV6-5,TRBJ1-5,ASSRTGGMGQPQH
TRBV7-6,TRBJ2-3,ASSLVRSYGGSRADTQY
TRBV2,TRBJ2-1,ASKGHGTSNEQF
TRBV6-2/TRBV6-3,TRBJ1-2,ASQDGRARGYT
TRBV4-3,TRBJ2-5,ASSQDRGGQETQY
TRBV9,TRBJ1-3,ASSGLKGSGNTIY
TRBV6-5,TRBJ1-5,ASSYSMGSGQPQH
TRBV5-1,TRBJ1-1,ASSVLGEQTEAF
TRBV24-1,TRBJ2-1,ATSDVYSQYNEQF
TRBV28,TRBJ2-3,ASTLSRGADTQY
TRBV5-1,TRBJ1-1,ASRPNWGTDEAF
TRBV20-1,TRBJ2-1,SANGSLTSAIGEQF
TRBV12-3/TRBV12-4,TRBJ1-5,ASTKNQPQH
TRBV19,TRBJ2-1,ASATPDSRTSGRAGNEQF
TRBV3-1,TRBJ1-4,ASSQDRAARQKLF
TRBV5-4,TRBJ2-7,ASSGGGHLDSEQY
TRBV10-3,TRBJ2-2,AISSGLAGANTGELF
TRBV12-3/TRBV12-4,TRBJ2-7,ASRRTGGPYEQY
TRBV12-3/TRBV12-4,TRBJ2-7,ASSSTGPSYEQY
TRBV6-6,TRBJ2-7,ASKLGQGGQYEQY
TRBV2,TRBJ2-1,ASSERKREDEQF
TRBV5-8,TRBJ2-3,ASSSPTDQSTDTQY
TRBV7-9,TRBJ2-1,ASSPDSNEQF
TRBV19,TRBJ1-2,ASSPMGPSNYGYT
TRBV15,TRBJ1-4,ATSSLAGSAEKLF
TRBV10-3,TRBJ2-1,AIMFDSGNEQF
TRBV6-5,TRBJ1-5,ASSYSPGGPYSNQPQH
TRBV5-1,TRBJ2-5,ASREMGQGQETQY
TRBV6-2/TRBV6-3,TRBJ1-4,ASSYGSPGEKLF
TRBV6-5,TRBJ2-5,ASSSTSRETQY
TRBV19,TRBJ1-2,ASSILGANYGYT
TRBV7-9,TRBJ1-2,ASSPPTLGRGYT
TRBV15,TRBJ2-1,ATSRGGHDNEQF
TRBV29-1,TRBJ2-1,SQDSGRGYDEQF
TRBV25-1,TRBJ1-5,ASSEAGANQPQH
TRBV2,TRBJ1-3,ASSALDKGIAGNTIY